Sequencing of this TCR beta chain was carried out in a study of blood T cell repertoires in COVID-19. Overall study: Collection of acute and convalescent COVID-19 samples took place in the United States, Italy and Spain. Sample material is recorded as cDNA or gDNA derived from T cells, B-cell-depleted T cells, or PBMCs.

V lost 5 bases and J lost 2, with 8 bases in between. The length of the CDR3 is 13 residues. The germline V gene has CDR1 LNHDA and CDR2 SQIVND (reference sequence). Per the original methods: By means of reference gene primer amplification, nucleated cell counts were estimated. Assay used: immunoSEQ multiplex PCR; TCRdb lists only in-frame clones, some missing. The V and J calls and clone size come from that table; D and trimming were worked out from the DNA. The data hold about 40,000 clones, with about 86% observed a single time. The sequence came from a woman in her fifties or sixties with acute or convalescent COVID-19. Sequencing was performed on peripheral blood. The rearrangement links TRBV19 to TRBJ2-3; perhaps TRBD2 as D (5 bases). CDR3 DNA: TGTGCCAGTAGTCTAGCCCTCACAGATACGCAGTATTTT. It translates to CASSLALTDTQYF.